Each of the 22 T cell receptor beta chains below was sequenced from the same sample in a study of T cells after yellow fever vaccination. TCRdb reanalysed the 5' RACE reads using MiXCR and keeps one entry per CDR3 protein. The sample lists 150,000 to 200,000 distinct CDR3 sequences; roughly 9.6% were seen once. This sample comprised CD8+ T cells sorted from PBMCs, obtained 15 days after the yellow fever booster vaccination. These receptors originate from a man aged 18 to 35 who received the YFV17D yellow fever vaccine.

This chain joins TRBV6-2 or TRBV6-3 and TRBJ2-6, with 10 nucleotides matching TRBD1. CDR1 and CDR2 (germline): MNHEY, SVGEGT. After removal of 8 bases from V and 3 bases from J, the junction contained 7 bases not matched to a gene. This CDR3 spans 16 amino acids. The CDR3 loop is CASAGTGAYGANVLTF. The CDR3 nucleotides read TGTGCCAGCGCCGGGACAGGGGCTTATGGGGCCAACGTCCTGACTTTC.

The genes are TRBV12-3 or TRBV12-4 and TRBJ2-5; D is uncertain. The V and J ends lost 2 bases and 9 bases respectively, with 16 bases between them. The CDR3 has 14 residues. The CDR3 DNA reads as TGTGCCAGCAGTTTATTCGGGCTCTGGGTGCCCCAGTACTTC. Protein product: CASSLFGLWVPQYF.

This CDR3 is CASSETNRGKDTEAFF. CDR3 in DNA: TGTGCCAGCAGTGAAACCAACAGGGGAAAGGACACTGAAGCTTTCTTT. The chain recombines TRBV6-5 with TRBJ1-1; TRBD1 matches at 7 bases. The CDR3 length is 16 residues. Germline V CDR1 and CDR2: MNHEY, SVGAGI. V shed 5 bases and J 3 bases; nucleotides not matched to a gene: 12.

V is TRBV12-3 or TRBV12-4 and J is TRBJ2-7; D unresolved. The CDR3 length is 12 residues. V lost 3 bases and J 3 bases, leaving 6 bases between the germline ends. DNA for the CDR3: TGTGCCAGCAGTTTTTCCCACTACGAGCAGTACTTC. It translates to CASSFSHYEQYF.

The chain carries TRBV7-2 and TRBJ2-1, with a possible D match to TRBD1 (7 bases). This CDR3 is built from 16 residues. The germline V gene has CDR1 SGHTA and CDR2 FQGNSA. V gave up 1 base and J gave up 8 bases, with 18 bases separating them. CDR3 sequence reads: CASSLGATRGQDEQFF. CDR3 coding DNA: TGTGCCAGCAGCTTAGGTGCGACTAGGGGGCAGGATGAGCAGTTCTTC. The full variable domain, with the rest looked up from reference TRBV7-2 and TRBJ2-1, is GAGVSQSPSNKVTEKGKDVELRCDPISGHTALYWYRQSLGQGLEFLIYFQGNSAPDKSGLPSDRFSAERTGGSVSTLTIQRTQQEDSAVYLCASSLGATRGQDEQFFGPGTRLTVL.

This clonotype was observed a few times. The V and J genes are TRBV19 and TRBJ2-1; TRBD2 matches 8 bases. The germline CDR1 and CDR2 sequences are LNHDA and SQIVND (reference sequence). The CDR3 covers 16 residues. The V gene end was trimmed by 3 bases and the J gene end by 3 bases; junction bases not matched to a gene: 7. The CDR3 region has the DNA TGTGCCAGTAGTATGGTCGGCGGGGGGTTCTACAATGAGCAGTTCTTC. It specifies CASSMVGGGFYNEQFF.

The genes are TRBV6-5 and TRBJ2-7, with D tentatively TRBD2 (5 bases). V shed 2 bases and J shed 6 bases, with 17 bases lying between them. Looked up from germline, CDR1 is MNHEY and CDR2 is SVGAGI. The CDR3 covers 15 residues. The CDR3 loop reads CASSYVAGAAGEQYF. The CDR3 DNA sequence: TGTGCCAGCAGTTACGTGGCAGGCGCGGCGGGCGAGCAGTACTTC.

The rearrangement uses TRBV9 and TRBJ2-1; 13 bases are a match to TRBD2. The CDR3 spans 17 residues. J lost 2 bases, V lost 0 bases, and 2 bases had no gene match. Germline lookup yields CDR1 SGDLS and CDR2 YYNGEE. Here the CDR3 reads CASSVETSGGAYNEQFF. In DNA form, the CDR3 reads TGTGCCAGCAGCGTAGAAACTAGCGGGGGGGCCTACAATGAGCAGTTCTTC.

The chain joins TRBV4-1 to TRBJ2-1; 8 nucleotides agree with TRBD1. With V trimmed by 6 bases and J by 4 bases, 11 bases remained unmatched. There are 16 residues in the CDR3. Per germline, CDR1 MGHRA and CDR2 YSYEKL. As DNA, the CDR3 is TGCGCCAGCAGTCAGATGATCCGGGACAGGTACAATGAGCAGTTCTTC. Protein product: CASSQMIRDRYNEQFF.

The rearrangement joins TRBV12-3 or TRBV12-4 to TRBJ2-1; the D gene is possibly TRBD1 (5 bases). This CDR3 contains 15 residues. Trimming left V 6 bases short and J 5 bases short, with 17 bases between. Here the CDR3 DNA reads TGTGCCAGCAGCTCCGGACACTGGATGAACAATGAGCAGTTCTTC. This gives the protein CASSSGHWMNNEQFF.

In this sample, this clonotype turned up many times. CDR3 protein: CASSQDPEEAGDTQYF. In DNA form, the CDR3 reads TGCGCCAGCAGCCAAGATCCCGAGGAGGCAGGGGATACGCAGTATTTT. The chain employs TRBV4-3 and TRBJ2-3, with D perhaps given as TRBD1 or TRBD2 (5 bases each). Germline-derived CDR1 and CDR2 are LGHNA and YSLEER. CDR3 length equals 16 residues. V was trimmed by 0 bases and J by 6 bases, leaving 16 bases between them.

This clonotype was detected only a few times. The chain joins TRBV5-1 to TRBJ2-1, with 9 bases fitting TRBD1. This CDR3 region has 14 residues. CDR1 SGHRS and CDR2 YFSETQ come from the germline V gene. V lost 3 bases and J lost 8; bases outside the gene matches: 6. The DNA for the CDR3 is TGCGCCAGCAGCTGGGGGACAGGGTATGATGAGCAGTTCTTC. It encodes CASSWGTGYDEQFF. The full variable domain, its missing parts supplied by reference TRBV5-1 and TRBJ2-1, is KAGVTQTPRYLIKTRGQQVTLSCSPISGHRSVSWYQQTPGQGLQFLFEYFSETQRNKGNFPGRFSGRQFSNSRSEMNVSTLELGDSALYLCASSWGTGYDEQFFGPGTRLTVL.

This clonotype was observed many times. DNA for the CDR3: TGTGCCAGCGGGGCCGGGACAGGCCGCTGGGATGAGCAGTTCTTC. It specifies CASGAGTGRWDEQFF. The chain combines TRBV25-1 with TRBJ2-1, with 8 bases aligning to TRBD1. CDR1 and CDR2 (germline): MGHDK, SYGVNS. V trimming: 8 bases; J trimming: 8 bases; junction bases outside the gene matches: 14. The CDR3 is 15 residues long.

This chain uses TRBV29-1 with TRBJ2-3; 7 bases line up with TRBD1. Germline CDR1 and CDR2: SQVTM and ANQGSEA. J gave up 6 bases and V 3 bases, and 12 bases lay outside the gene matches. CDR3 length: 15 residues. CDR3 loop: CSVDLDRVAMDTQYF. CDR3 DNA: TGCAGCGTTGATCTTGACAGGGTCGCAATGGATACGCAGTATTTT.

The rearrangement uses TRBV11-2 and TRBJ1-6; 9 nucleotides agree with TRBD1. This CDR3 region has 15 residues. In germline, CDR1 is SGHAT, CDR2 FQNNGV. V gave up 5 bases and J gave up 8 bases; unmatched junction bases: 7. The CDR3 region has the DNA TGTGCCAGCAGCCCATACAGGGGGCGAGATTCACCCCTCCACTTT. Protein sequence: CASSPYRGRDSPLHF. Filled out from reference TRBV11-2 and TRBJ1-6, the complete variable domain reads EAGVAQSPRYKIIEKRQSVAFWCNPISGHATLYWYQQILGQGPKLLIQFQNNGVVDDSQLPKDRFSAERLKGVDSTLKIQPAKLEDSAVYLCASSPYRGRDSPLHFGNGTRLTVT.

The table lists this clonotype with a few counts. The rearrangement links TRBV6-2 or TRBV6-3 to TRBJ1-1; D remains ambiguous. V was clipped by 7 bases and J by 4 bases, with 10 bases between them. CDR1 and CDR2 from the germline V gene are MNHEY and SVGEGT. The CDR3 runs 12 residues. CDR3 region: CASTQASTEAFF. Written as DNA, the CDR3 is TGTGCCAGCACCCAGGCTTCCACTGAAGCTTTCTTT.

This clonotype has a handful of counts. The CDR3 sequence: CSVVPSGAYEQYF. The CDR3 nucleotides read TGCAGCGTTGTTCCTAGCGGCGCCTACGAGCAGTACTTC. This chain joins TRBV29-1 and TRBJ2-7, with 7 bases lining up with TRBD2. The V gene's germline CDR1 is SQVTM and CDR2 ANQGSEA. This CDR3 is 13 amino acids long. With 4 bases clipped from V and 2 bases from J, the junction kept 5 bases outside the gene matches.

Ten or more counts support this clonotype. The chain uses TRBV27 and TRBJ1-2, with D possibly TRBD1 on 5 matching bases. CDR3 size: 15 residues. In germline, CDR1 is MNHEY, CDR2 SMNVEV (reference sequence). With 2 bases removed from V and 8 bases from J, the gap between germline ends came to 18 bases. The chain's CDR3 is CASSLQARGPEGYTF. The CDR3 DNA reads TGTGCCAGCAGTTTACAAGCGCGGGGCCCGGAGGGCTACACCTTC.

The rearrangement links TRBV19 to TRBJ2-5; D possibly corresponds to TRBD2 (6 bases). CDR3 size: 14 residues. V lost 5 bases and J 2 bases, leaving 12 bases between the germline ends. Germline V gene data show CDR1 as LNHDA and CDR2 as SQIVND (reference sequence). The CDR3 reads CASSGIAEQETQYF. CDR3 nucleotides: TGTGCCAGTAGTGGAATAGCGGAACAAGAGACCCAGTACTTC.

This clonotype was observed a few times. CDR3 DNA: TGTGCCAGCAGCCCCGGAGTTACAGGGGCCAACGTCCTGACTTTC. It encodes CASSPGVTGANVLTF. The chain uses TRBV7-8 and TRBJ2-6; D uncertain. Trimming shortened V by 5 bases and J by 4 bases, and 12 bases separated the two germline ends. This CDR3 has 15 residues. Germline CDR1 SGHVS, CDR2 FQNEAQ.

The genes are TRBV21-1 and TRBJ1-1; the DNA was not used to check the table's D call, TRBD1. TRBV21-1 is designated a pseudogene. This CDR3 comprises 14 residues. The CDR3 bases are TGTGCCGCCCCATATGGGGGGGGCAAGACTGAAGCTTTCTTT. Amino acid sequence: CAAPYGGGKTEAFF.

This clonotype was seen more than once but under ten times. The chain couples TRBV4-3 to TRBJ2-1; D is uncertain. The CDR3 covers 12 residues. Deletions cut 4 bases from V and 9 bases from J, with 10 bases between. Germline V lookup: CDR1 LGHNA, CDR2 YSLEER. CDR3 sequence reads: CASSLDMTEQFF. CDR3 in DNA: TGCGCCAGCAGCCTCGACATGACTGAGCAGTTCTTC.